The entry below gives a single T cell receptor (beta chain) sequence along with its context. Its target is not known. Every patient had mismatch repair deficiency by PCR or immunohistochemistry. The TCR-sequenced patients were a few responders to pembrolizumab. The data are from a study of PD-1 blockade in mismatch repair-deficient tumors. As for the study in general: All were previously treated, progressing patients with approximately 11 mismatch repair-deficient cancer types.

Using immunoSEQ multiplex PCR, the repertoire was profiled, and TCRdb retains in-frame clones only, with some absent. The sample lists roughly 120,000 clones, over 60% seen once, with 4.5% to 5.5% in the top ten. Whole-study results and caveats: Rapid post-treatment expansion, then contraction, generally preceding radiologic response, marked tumor-resident clones.

The CDR3 runs 15 residues. The germline V and J ends were trimmed by 3 bases and 0 bases, with 12 bases remaining between them. Germline lookup yields CDR1 SGHNT and CDR2 YENEEA. The sample consisted of peripheral blood, taken 60 weeks after starting pembrolizumab. This clonotype was obtained from an adult with mismatch repair-deficient cancer. The rearrangement joins TRBV11-3 to TRBJ2-7; a weak D match, TRBD1 (6 bases). CDR3 region: CASSLYRAPSYEQYF. The CDR3 coding sequence is TGTGCCAGCAGCTTGTACAGGGCACCCTCCTACGAGCAGTACTTC.